The rows below give T cell receptor beta chains drawn from one sample of a study of cytotoxic CD8 clonotypes in ibrutinib-treated CLL. Only in-frame clones appear in the TCRdb table, and some are missing; sequencing was by immunoSEQ multiplex PCR. This sample has 110,000 to 150,000 clones; less than 95% occur once, and the top ten carry roughly a tenth. Sequencing used PBMCs, obtained after 12 months of ibrutinib treatment. The receptor set was obtained from a human donor with chronic lymphocytic leukemia. CDR3s include the opening cysteine and the closing phenylalanine or tryptophan. A D gene is named only where the DNA matches it firmly. Not all rows give a size; the values are once, few, many and, for expanded clones, a class.

j_gene: TRBJ1-3
v_gene: TRBV19
d_gene: TRBD1
abundance: NA
CDR3aa: CASTTGTEGNTIYF
CDR3nt: TGTGCCAGTACAACGGGGACAGAGGGAAACACCATATATTTT

j_gene: TRBJ2-2
v_gene: TRBV6-5
d_gene: NA
abundance: NA
CDR3aa: CATRTGSQGAGELFF
CDR3nt: TGTGCCACTCGAACCGGGTCCCAAGGCGCCGGGGAGCTGTTTTTT

j_gene: TRBJ2-7
v_gene: TRBV29-1
d_gene: NA
abundance: NA
CDR3aa: CSVTLLTDSTYEQYF
CDR3nt: TGCAGCGTGACTTTGCTAACGGACAGCACCTACGAGCAGTACTTC

j_gene: TRBJ2-3
v_gene: TRBV25-1
d_gene: NA
abundance: once
CDR3aa: CASSPPTVTKDTQYF
CDR3nt: TGTGCCAGCAGTCCCCCGACGGTCACCAAAGATACGCAGTATTTT

j_gene: TRBJ2-7
v_gene: TRBV6-4
d_gene: NA
abundance: NA
CDR3aa: CASNGGRGRRGREQYF
CDR3nt: TGTGCCAGCAATGGTGGGAGAGGGAGACGCGGGCGGGAGCAGTACTTC

j_gene: TRBJ2-7
v_gene: TRBV18
d_gene: NA
abundance: NA
CDR3aa: CASSSPPGGSRYEQYF
CDR3nt: TGTGCCAGCTCATCACCCCCGGGGGGCTCTAGGTACGAGCAGTACTTC

j_gene: TRBJ2-7
v_gene: TRBV30
d_gene: NA
abundance: NA
CDR3aa: CAWTPNSYEQYF
CDR3nt: TGTGCCTGGACCCCCAACTCCTACGAGCAGTACTTC

j_gene: TRBJ1-5
v_gene: TRBV6-5
d_gene: NA
abundance: NA
CDR3aa: CASSPPRVEQPQHF
CDR3nt: TGTGCCAGCAGCCCCCCCAGGGTTGAGCAGCCCCAGCATTTT

j_gene: TRBJ2-2
v_gene: TRBV5-1
d_gene: NA
abundance: few
CDR3aa: CASSLAEGRTGELFF
CDR3nt: TGCGCCAGCAGCTTGGCCGAGGGGAGAACCGGGGAGCTGTTTTTT

j_gene: TRBJ2-5
v_gene: TRBV9
d_gene: NA
abundance: once
CDR3aa: CASSVALQGGETQYF
CDR3nt: TGTGCCAGCAGCGTAGCTTTGCAGGGGGGAGAGACCCAGTACTTC

j_gene: TRBJ2-4
v_gene: TRBV7-9
d_gene: TRBD1
abundance: NA
CDR3aa: CASSPIGTGVVDDNF
CDR3nt: TGTGCCAGCAGCCCTATTGGGACAGGGGTGGTCGACGACAACTTC

j_gene: TRBJ2-7
v_gene: TRBV29-1
d_gene: NA
abundance: NA
CDR3aa: CSAGTPGDYEQYF
CDR3nt: TGCAGCGCTGGGACCCCTGGAGACTACGAGCAGTACTTC

j_gene: TRBJ1-1
v_gene: TRBV5-6
d_gene: NA
abundance: NA
CDR3aa: CASSLFQNTEAFF
CDR3nt: TGTGCCAGCAGCTTGTTTCAGAACACTGAAGCTTTCTTT

j_gene: TRBJ1-2
v_gene: TRBV28
d_gene: NA
abundance: NA
CDR3aa: CASSLLRDSGANYGYTF
CDR3nt: TGTGCCAGCAGTTTATTAAGGGACTCTGGGGCTAACTATGGCTACACCTTC

j_gene: TRBJ2-4
v_gene: TRBV5-8
d_gene: NA
abundance: NA
CDR3aa: CASSLGDSTRNIQYF
CDR3nt: TGTGCCAGCAGCTTGGGTGACTCCACGAGAAACATTCAGTACTTC

j_gene: TRBJ1-2
v_gene: TRBV4-1
d_gene: NA
abundance: NA
CDR3aa: CASSQDLAAYTF
CDR3nt: TGCGCCAGCAGCCAAGATTTGGCAGCCTACACCTTC

j_gene: TRBJ2-1
v_gene: TRBV19
d_gene: TRBD1
abundance: NA
CDR3aa: CASSIVADRVAYNEQFF
CDR3nt: TGTGCCAGTAGTATTGTCGCGGACAGGGTTGCATACAATGAGCAGTTCTTC

j_gene: TRBJ2-3
v_gene: TRBV6-5
d_gene: NA
abundance: NA
CDR3aa: CASTTPGSLDTQYF
CDR3nt: TGTGCCAGCACCACGCCCGGCTCTTTAGATACGCAGTATTTT

j_gene: TRBJ2-4
v_gene: TRBV27
d_gene: NA
abundance: NA
CDR3aa: CASTTGNIQYF
CDR3nt: TGTGCCAGCACGACGGGAAACATTCAGTACTTC

j_gene: TRBJ1-1
v_gene: TRBV14
d_gene: NA
abundance: NA
CDR3aa: CASSQELDTEAFF
CDR3nt: TGTGCCAGCAGCCAAGAGTTGGACACTGAAGCTTTCTTT

j_gene: TRBJ1-5
v_gene: TRBV19
d_gene: NA
abundance: NA
CDR3aa: CATSKMGDQPQHF
CDR3nt: TGTGCCACTTCCAAAATGGGGGATCAGCCCCAGCATTTT

j_gene: TRBJ1-5
v_gene: TRBV19
d_gene: TRBD1
abundance: NA
CDR3aa: CASSSTGTGSAQPQHF
CDR3nt: TGTGCCAGTAGTTCTACCGGGACAGGGTCGGCTCAGCCCCAGCATTTT

j_gene: TRBJ2-7
v_gene: TRBV11-2
d_gene: TRBD1
abundance: NA
CDR3aa: CASSHRTGPVYHEQYF
CDR3nt: TGTGCCAGCAGCCATCGGACAGGGCCAGTATATCACGAGCAGTACTTC

j_gene: TRBJ1-4
v_gene: TRBV11-2
d_gene: NA
abundance: NA
CDR3aa: CASSLDSPGVNEKLFF
CDR3nt: TGTGCCAGCAGCTTAGATTCCCCGGGGGTGAATGAAAAACTGTTTTTT

j_gene: TRBJ2-3
v_gene: TRBV2
d_gene: TRBD2
abundance: NA
CDR3aa: CASSMTSDTDTQYF
CDR3nt: TGTGCCAGCAGCATGACTAGCGACACAGATACGCAGTATTTT

j_gene: TRBJ2-5
v_gene: TRBV6-5
d_gene: NA
abundance: NA
CDR3aa: CASSYRDHFDAQYF
CDR3nt: TGTGCCAGCAGTTACCGCGACCACTTTGATGCCCAGTACTTC

j_gene: TRBJ1-1
v_gene: TRBV9
d_gene: NA
abundance: NA
CDR3aa: CASSVAGRTEAFF
CDR3nt: TGTGCCAGCAGCGTGGCAGGACGTACTGAAGCTTTCTTT

j_gene: TRBJ2-1
v_gene: TRBV7-7
d_gene: NA
abundance: NA
CDR3aa: CASSPSLQRDEQFF
CDR3nt: TGTGCTAGCAGCCCATCCCTCCAACGGGATGAGCAGTTCTTC

j_gene: TRBJ2-7
v_gene: TRBV9
d_gene: NA
abundance: NA
CDR3aa: CASSVGGPEQYF
CDR3nt: TGTGCCAGCAGCGTAGGGGGTCCCGAGCAGTACTTC

j_gene: TRBJ2-7
v_gene: TRBV7-3
d_gene: NA
abundance: NA
CDR3aa: CASSSYEQYF
CDR3nt: TGTGCCAGCAGCTCCTACGAGCAGTACTTC

j_gene: TRBJ2-7
v_gene: TRBV27
d_gene: NA
abundance: NA
CDR3aa: CASSSGAGAYEQYF
CDR3nt: TGTGCCAGCAGCTCCGGGGCTGGGGCCTACGAGCAGTACTTC

j_gene: TRBJ2-1
v_gene: TRBV29-1
d_gene: TRBD2
abundance: NA
CDR3aa: CSVLAGGLHNEQFF
CDR3nt: TGCAGCGTCCTAGCGGGAGGCCTCCACAATGAGCAGTTCTTC

j_gene: TRBJ2-1
v_gene: TRBV9
d_gene: NA
abundance: once
CDR3aa: CASSVLGQGTYNEQFF
CDR3nt: TGTGCCAGCAGCGTATTGGGGCAGGGGACCTACAATGAGCAGTTCTTC

j_gene: TRBJ2-5
v_gene: TRBV5-1
d_gene: TRBD2
abundance: NA
CDR3aa: CASSLAVGGPGETQYF
CDR3nt: TGCGCCAGCAGCTTGGCTGTGGGAGGGCCGGGGGAGACCCAGTACTTC

j_gene: TRBJ1-5
v_gene: TRBV28
d_gene: NA
abundance: NA
CDR3aa: CASSANFGNQPQHF
CDR3nt: TGTGCCAGCAGTGCCAATTTTGGCAATCAGCCCCAGCATTTT

j_gene: TRBJ1-1
v_gene: TRBV6-5
d_gene: TRBD1
abundance: NA
CDR3aa: CASSGTGTGFTEAFF
CDR3nt: TGTGCCAGCAGTGGGACCGGGACAGGGTTTACTGAAGCTTTCTTT

j_gene: TRBJ2-1
v_gene: TRBV18
d_gene: NA
abundance: NA
CDR3aa: CASSPRGGDRNEQFF
CDR3nt: TGTGCCAGCTCACCCAGGGGAGGTGATCGCAATGAGCAGTTCTTC

j_gene: TRBJ2-7
v_gene: TRBV27
d_gene: NA
abundance: NA
CDR3aa: CASSRTVENYEQYF
CDR3nt: TGTGCCAGCAGTCGGACAGTAGAGAACTACGAGCAGTACTTC

j_gene: TRBJ2-2
v_gene: TRBV5-1
d_gene: NA
abundance: NA
CDR3aa: CASSFGDRTNTGELFF
CDR3nt: TGCGCCAGCAGCTTTGGCGACAGGACGAACACCGGGGAGCTGTTTTTT

j_gene: TRBJ2-1
v_gene: TRBV20-1
d_gene: NA
abundance: NA
CDR3aa: CSATARNEQFF
CDR3nt: TGCAGTGCCACGGCCCGAAATGAGCAGTTCTTC

j_gene: TRBJ2-5
v_gene: TRBV28
d_gene: NA
abundance: NA
CDR3aa: CASNGQAPETQYF
CDR3nt: TGTGCCAGCAATGGGCAGGCCCCAGAGACCCAGTACTTC